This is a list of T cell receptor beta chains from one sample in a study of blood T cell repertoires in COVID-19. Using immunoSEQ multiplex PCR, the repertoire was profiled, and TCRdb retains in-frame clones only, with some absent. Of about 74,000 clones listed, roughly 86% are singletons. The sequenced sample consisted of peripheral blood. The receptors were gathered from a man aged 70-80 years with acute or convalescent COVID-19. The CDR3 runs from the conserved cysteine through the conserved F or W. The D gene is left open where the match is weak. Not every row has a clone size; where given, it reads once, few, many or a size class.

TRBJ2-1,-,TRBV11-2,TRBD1,TGTGCCAGCAGCTTGCAGCCAGGGGGCTTTTACAATGAGCAGTTCTTC,CASSLQPGGFYNEQFF
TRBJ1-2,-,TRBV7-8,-,TGTGCCAGCAGCTTTTCGGGGGGGCCTGTGGGTGGCTACACCTTC,CASSFSGGPVGGYTF
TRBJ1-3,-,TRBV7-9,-,TGTGCCAGCAGTTCCACAGGGTCCTCTGGAAACACCATATATTTT,CASSSTGSSGNTIYF
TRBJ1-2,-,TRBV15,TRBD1,TGTGCCACCAGCAGTGTTTCCAGGGGGAAGGGCTACACCTTC,CATSSVSRGKGYTF
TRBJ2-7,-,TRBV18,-,TGTGCCAGCTCACAACTGTGGGCGAACGAGCAGTACTTC,CASSQLWANEQYF
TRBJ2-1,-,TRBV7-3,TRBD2,TGTGCCAGCAGCTTATTTTTATGGACTAGCGGCTCCTACAATGAGCAGTTCTTC,CASSLFLWTSGSYNEQFF
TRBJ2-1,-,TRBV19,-,TGTGCCAGTAGCTCCTCAGGCAATGAGCAGTTCTTC,CASSSSGNEQFF
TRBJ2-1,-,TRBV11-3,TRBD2,TGTGCCAGCAGCTATGCCGGGACTAGTGGATTCGATGAGCAGTTCTTC,CASSYAGTSGFDEQFF
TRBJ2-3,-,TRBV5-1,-,TGCGCCAGCAGCCCTCTCGTTACGGGGAGGGGGACAGATACGCAGTATTTT,CASSPLVTGRGTDTQYF
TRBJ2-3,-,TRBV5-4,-,TGTGCCAGCAGCCCCGGAGGAGGGGCAGATACGCAGTATTTT,CASSPGGGADTQYF
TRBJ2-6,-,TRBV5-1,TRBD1,TGCGCCAGCAGTCAAGGGACAGGGGCTGGGGCCAACGTCCTGACTTTC,CASSQGTGAGANVLTF
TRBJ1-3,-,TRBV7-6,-,TGTGCCAGCAGCTTGGGCAGCGGGGAATCCGCTGGAAACACCATATATTTT,CASSLGSGESAGNTIYF
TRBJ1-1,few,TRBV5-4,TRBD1,TGTGCCAGCAGCTCGCCCGGGACAGCAGGTGTGGGAGCTTTCTTT,CASSSPGTAGVGAFF
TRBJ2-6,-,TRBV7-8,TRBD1,TGTGCCAGCAGACCTAGGGGGCCTCCGGGCCCTGGGGCCAACGTCCTGACTTTC,CASRPRGPPGPGANVLTF
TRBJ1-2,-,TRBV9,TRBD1,TGTGCCAGCGGTCGGGAGGGGGCGAACTATGGCTACACCTTC,CASGREGANYGYTF
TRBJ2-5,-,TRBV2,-,TGTGCCAGCGGGGCAGGGCCGAGGGAGACCCAGTACTTC,CASGAGPRETQYF
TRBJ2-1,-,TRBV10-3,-,TGTGCCATCAGTGAGGATGGCGGGGGCCCATACAATGAGCAGTTCTTC,CAISEDGGGPYNEQFF
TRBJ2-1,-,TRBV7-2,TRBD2,TGTGCCAGCAGCTGGACGGGACTAGCGGGAGCTAATGAGCAGTTCTTC,CASSWTGLAGANEQFF
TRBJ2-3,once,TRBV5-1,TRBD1,TGCGCCAGCAGCTCCCGCAGGGGGAGCACAGATACGCAGTATTTT,CASSSRRGSTDTQYF
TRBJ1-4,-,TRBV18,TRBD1,TGTGCCAGCTCACTGCGACAGGGGTGGAATGAAAAACTGTTTTTT,CASSLRQGWNEKLFF
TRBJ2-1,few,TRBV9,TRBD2,TGTGCCAGCAGCGTAGCTACGGGGAGGGCAAATGAGCAGTTCTTC,CASSVATGRANEQFF
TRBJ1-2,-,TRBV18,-,TGTGCCAGCTCACCAGCGGCAGGGGCTAACTATGGCTACACCTTC,CASSPAAGANYGYTF
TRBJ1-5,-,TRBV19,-,TGTGCCACCGCTAGGGGGGGAGGCGGCAATCAGCCCCAGCATTTT,CATARGGGGNQPQHF
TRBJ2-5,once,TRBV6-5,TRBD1,TGTGCCAGCAGTTACCCTGTACAGGGGGTAGGAAAGACCCAGTACTTC,CASSYPVQGVGKTQYF
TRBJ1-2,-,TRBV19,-,TGTGCCAGTAGTTCCACTCCCAACTATAGCTACACCTTC,CASSSTPNYSYTF
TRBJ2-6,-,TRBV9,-,TGTGCCAGCAGCGTAGCTACAGGTCTTGCTTCTGGGGCCAACGTCCTGACTTTC,CASSVATGLASGANVLTF
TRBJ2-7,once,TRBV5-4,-,TGTGCCAGCAGCTTGGCCCTGGGGCCCAAATACGAGCAGTACTTC,CASSLALGPKYEQYF
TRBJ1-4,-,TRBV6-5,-,TGTGCCAGCAGGGCCGAAGTTGCAACTAATGAAAAACTGTTTTTT,CASRAEVATNEKLFF
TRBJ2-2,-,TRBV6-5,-,TGTGCCAGCAGACCACAGGGAACCGTCACCGGGGAGCTGTTTTTT,CASRPQGTVTGELFF
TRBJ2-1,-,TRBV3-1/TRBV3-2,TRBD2,TGTGCCAGCAGCCAAGAGAGTTCGTTCTTGAGCGGGAGGGCCCAATCCTACAATGAGCAGTTCTTC,CASSQESSFLSGRAQSYNEQFF
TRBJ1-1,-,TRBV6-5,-,TGTGCCAGCAGCTACGTGTCCATGAACACTGAAGCTTTCTTT,CASSYVSMNTEAFF
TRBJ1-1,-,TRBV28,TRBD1,TGTGCCAGCAGTCCCCGGACAGGGGTGAACACTGAAGCTTTCTTT,CASSPRTGVNTEAFF
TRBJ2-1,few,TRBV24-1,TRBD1,TGTGCCACCAGGGGACAGGGGGCGGATGATTCTGATGAGCAGTTCTTC,CATRGQGADDSDEQFF
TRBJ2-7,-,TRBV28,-,TGTGCCAGCAGTACAGGAGTCAACGAGCAGTACTTC,CASSTGVNEQYF
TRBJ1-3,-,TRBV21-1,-,TGTGCCAGCAGTAAGGACAGGGACCTCACCGGAAACACCATATATTTT,CASSKDRDLTGNTIYF
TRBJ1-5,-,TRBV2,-,TGTGCCAGCAGTCGTGACGGAGGCAATCAGCCCCAGCATTTT,CASSRDGGNQPQHF
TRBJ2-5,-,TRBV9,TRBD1,TGTGCCAGTGGGGGACAGAGGGAAGAGACCCAGTACTTC,CASGGQREETQYF
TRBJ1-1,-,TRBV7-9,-,TGTGCCAGCCGGGGGGCGACAGTGAACACTGAAGCTTTCTTT,CASRGATVNTEAFF
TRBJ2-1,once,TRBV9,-,TGTGCCAGCACCTATACCGCCTCCTACAATGAGCAGTTCTTC,CASTYTASYNEQFF
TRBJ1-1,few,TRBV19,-,TGTGCCAGTAGTTCGAGGACAAGGGGGAACACTGAAGCTTTCTTT,CASSSRTRGNTEAFF
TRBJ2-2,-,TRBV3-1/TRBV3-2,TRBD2,TGTGCCAGCAGCCACCCCCTAGCGGGGGGGGGCGCCGGGGAGCTGTTTTTT,CASSHPLAGGGAGELFF
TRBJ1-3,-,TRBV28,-,TGTGCCAGCAGTCAGGTCCCCTCTGGAAACACCATATATTTT,CASSQVPSGNTIYF
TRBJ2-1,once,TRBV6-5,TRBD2,TGTGCCAGCAGTTACTCGAGGACTAGCTACAATGAGCAGTTCTTC,CASSYSRTSYNEQFF
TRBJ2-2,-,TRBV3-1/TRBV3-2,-,TGTGCCAGCAGCCAATATTTCACCGGGGAGCTGTTTTTT,CASSQYFTGELFF
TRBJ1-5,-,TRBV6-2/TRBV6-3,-,TGTGCCAGCAGTCTGGTCGTGGCATTGAATCAGCCCCAGCATTTT,CASSLVVALNQPQHF
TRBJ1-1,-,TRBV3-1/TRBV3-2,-,TGTACCAGCAGCCAAGACGGACAGCATCTTGAAGCTTTCTTT,CTSSQDGQHLEAFF
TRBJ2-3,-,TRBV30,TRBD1,TGTGCCTGGAGTGGACAGGGGGGTGGCACAGATACGCAGTATTTT,CAWSGQGGGTDTQYF
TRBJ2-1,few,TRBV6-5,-,TGTGCCAGCAGTAGGGGTGGTGAGAATGAGCAGTTCTTC,CASSRGGENEQFF
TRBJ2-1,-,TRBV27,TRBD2,TGTGCCAGCAGCCTAGGGACTAGCGGGAGTAGGGAGTTCTTC,CASSLGTSGSREFF
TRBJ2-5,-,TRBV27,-,TGTGCCAGCAGCCTAAACGCCCCGGTACAAGAGACCCAGTACTTC,CASSLNAPVQETQYF
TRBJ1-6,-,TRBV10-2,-,TGCGCCAGCAGTCCGACCGGGACTGGTAATTCACCCCTCCACTTT,CASSPTGTGNSPLHF
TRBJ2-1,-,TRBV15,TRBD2,TGTGCCACCAGCAGAGCCCTGGGTAGCGGGGGGGCCGATGAGCAGTTCTTC,CATSRALGSGGADEQFF
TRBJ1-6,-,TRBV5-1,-,TGCGCCAGCAGCTTGGTAGTCGCGGTCGAGTCACCCCTCCACTTT,CASSLVVAVESPLHF